The 2 T cell receptor beta chains reported below all come from one sample, sequenced in a study of spatial heterogeneity in lung cancer. TCRdb called the 5' RACE reads again in MiXCR, with one record for every CDR3 protein. The data show roughly 120,000 distinct CDR3 sequences, 10% to 15% seen once. The time point was: blood at routine non-recurrence follow-up after resection. Whole RNA, which was extracted from tumor, nontumor lung tissue or frozen PBMC, was sequenced without any cell sorting. This material consisted of PBMCs, taken at follow-up. These receptors came from a male donor with early-stage non-small cell lung cancer.

The chain employs TRBV6-2 or TRBV6-3 and TRBJ2-4, with TRBD1 identical over 9 bases. J gave up 7 bases and V 5 bases, and 9 bases lay outside the gene matches. Per the germline V gene, CDR1 is MNHEY and CDR2 is SVGEGT. The CDR3 is made up of 15 amino acids. The CDR3 loop is CASSPKGQGVNIQYF. The CDR3 DNA sequence: TGTGCCAGCAGTCCGAAGGGACAGGGAGTGAACATTCAGTACTTC.

This clonotype was detected only a few times. The chain combines TRBV29-1 with TRBJ2-6, with no clear D. V lost 6 bases to trimming and J lost 4 bases, with 16 bases between them. Germline V gives CDR1 SQVTM, CDR2 ANQGSEA. The CDR3 loop spans 15 amino acids. For the CDR3, the DNA is TGCAGCGTCTTTGAACTGAGGAAAGGGGCCAACGTCCTGACTTTC. As protein: CSVFELRKGANVLTF.